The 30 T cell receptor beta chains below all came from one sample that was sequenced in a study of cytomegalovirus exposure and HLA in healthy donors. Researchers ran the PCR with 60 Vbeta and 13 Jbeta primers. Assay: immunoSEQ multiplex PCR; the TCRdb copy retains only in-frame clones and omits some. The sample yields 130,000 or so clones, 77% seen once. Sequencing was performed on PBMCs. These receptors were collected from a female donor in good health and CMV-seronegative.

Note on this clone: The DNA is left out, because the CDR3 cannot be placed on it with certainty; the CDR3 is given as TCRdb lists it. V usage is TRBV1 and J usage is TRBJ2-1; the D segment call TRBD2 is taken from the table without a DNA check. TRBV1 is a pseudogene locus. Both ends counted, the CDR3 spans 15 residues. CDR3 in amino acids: CTSSGYRCAYNEQFF.

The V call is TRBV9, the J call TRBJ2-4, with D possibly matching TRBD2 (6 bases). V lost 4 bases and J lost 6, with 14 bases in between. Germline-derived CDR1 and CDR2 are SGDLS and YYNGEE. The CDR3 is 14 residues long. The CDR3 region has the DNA TGTGCCAGCAGCCCTACACCCGGGGGAAACATTCAGTACTTC. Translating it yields CASSPTPGGNIQYF.

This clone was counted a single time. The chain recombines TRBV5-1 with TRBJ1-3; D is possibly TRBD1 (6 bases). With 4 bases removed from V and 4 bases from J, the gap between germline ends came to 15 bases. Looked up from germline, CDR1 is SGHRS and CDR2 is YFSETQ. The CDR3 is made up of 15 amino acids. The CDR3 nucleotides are TGCGCCAGCAGCCCGGGACAAAAAGTAGGAAACACCATATATTTT. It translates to CASSPGQKVGNTIYF.

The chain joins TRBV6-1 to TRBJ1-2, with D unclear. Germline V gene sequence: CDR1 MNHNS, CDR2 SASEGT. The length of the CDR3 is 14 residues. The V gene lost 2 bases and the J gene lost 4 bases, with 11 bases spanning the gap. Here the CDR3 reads CASSETSTVYGYTF. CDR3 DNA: TGTGCCAGCAGTGAAACGTCTACGGTCTATGGCTACACCTTC.

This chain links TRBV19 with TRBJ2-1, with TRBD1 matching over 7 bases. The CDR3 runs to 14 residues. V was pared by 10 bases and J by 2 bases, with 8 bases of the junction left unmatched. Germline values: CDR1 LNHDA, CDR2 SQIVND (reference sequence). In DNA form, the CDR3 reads TGTGCCACCATGAGGGGGCACGCCTACAATGAGCAGTTCTTC. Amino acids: CATMRGHAYNEQFF.

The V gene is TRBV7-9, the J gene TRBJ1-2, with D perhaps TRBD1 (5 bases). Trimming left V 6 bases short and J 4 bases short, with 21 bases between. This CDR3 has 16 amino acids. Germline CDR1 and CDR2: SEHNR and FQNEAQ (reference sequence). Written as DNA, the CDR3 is TGTGCCAGCAGTTTGATGGGGGGGGGACGGCCCTATGGCTACACCTTC. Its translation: CASSLMGGGRPYGYTF.

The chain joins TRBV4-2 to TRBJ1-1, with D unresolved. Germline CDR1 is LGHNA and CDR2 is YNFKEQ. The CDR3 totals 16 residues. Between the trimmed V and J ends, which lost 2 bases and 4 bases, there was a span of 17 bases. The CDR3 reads CASSQKFPGGSTEAFF. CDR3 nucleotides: TGTGCCAGCAGCCAAAAATTCCCCGGAGGGAGCACTGAAGCTTTCTTT.

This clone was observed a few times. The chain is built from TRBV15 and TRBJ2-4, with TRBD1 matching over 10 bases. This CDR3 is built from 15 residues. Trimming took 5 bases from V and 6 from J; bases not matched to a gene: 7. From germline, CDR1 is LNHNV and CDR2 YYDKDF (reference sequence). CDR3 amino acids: CATSADRGFGNIQYF. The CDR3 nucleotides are TGTGCCACCAGCGCGGACAGGGGGTTCGGAAACATTCAGTACTTC.

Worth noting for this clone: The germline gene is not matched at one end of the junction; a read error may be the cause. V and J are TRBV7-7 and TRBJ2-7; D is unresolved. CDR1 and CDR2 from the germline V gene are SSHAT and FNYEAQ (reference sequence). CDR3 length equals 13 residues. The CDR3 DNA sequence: TGTGCTAGCAGCTTACGGCGAGGCTACGAGCAGTACTTC. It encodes CASSLRRGYEQYF.

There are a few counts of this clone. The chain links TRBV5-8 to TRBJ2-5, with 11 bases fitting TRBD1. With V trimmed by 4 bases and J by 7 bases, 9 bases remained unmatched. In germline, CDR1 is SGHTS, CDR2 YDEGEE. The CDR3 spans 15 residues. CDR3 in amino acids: CASSIRTGGRGTQYF. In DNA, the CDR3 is TGTGCCAGCAGCATCCGGACAGGGGGCAGGGGGACCCAGTACTTC. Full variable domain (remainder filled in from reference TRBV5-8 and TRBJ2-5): EAGVTQSPTHLIKTRGQQATLRCSPISGHTSVYWYQQALGLGLQFLLWYDEGEERNRGNFPPRFSGRQFPNYSSELNVNALELEDSALYLCASSIRTGGRGTQYFGPGTRLLVL.

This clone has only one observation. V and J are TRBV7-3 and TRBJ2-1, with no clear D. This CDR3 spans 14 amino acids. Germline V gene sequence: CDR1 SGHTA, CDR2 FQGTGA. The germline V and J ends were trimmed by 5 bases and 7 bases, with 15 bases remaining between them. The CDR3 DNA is TGTGCCAGCAGCAGCAGCTCCCAGGCGAATGAGCAGTTCTTC. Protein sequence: CASSSSSQANEQFF.

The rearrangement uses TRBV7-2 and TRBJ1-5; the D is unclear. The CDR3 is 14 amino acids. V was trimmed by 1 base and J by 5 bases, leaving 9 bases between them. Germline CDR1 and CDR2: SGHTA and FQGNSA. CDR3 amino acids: CASSLDNSHQPQHF. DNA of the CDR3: TGTGCCAGCAGCTTAGATAACAGCCATCAGCCCCAGCATTTT. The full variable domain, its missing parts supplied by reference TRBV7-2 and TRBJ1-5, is GAGVSQSPSNKVTEKGKDVELRCDPISGHTALYWYRQSLGQGLEFLIYFQGNSAPDKSGLPSDRFSAERTGGSVSTLTIQRTQQEDSAVYLCASSLDNSHQPQHFGDGTRLSIL.

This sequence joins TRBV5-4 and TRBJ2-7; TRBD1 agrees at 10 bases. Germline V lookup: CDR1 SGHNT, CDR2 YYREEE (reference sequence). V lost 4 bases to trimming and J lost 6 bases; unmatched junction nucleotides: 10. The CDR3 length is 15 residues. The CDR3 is CASSPGDRGRREQYF. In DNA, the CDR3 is TGTGCCAGCAGCCCTGGGGACAGGGGCCGTCGCGAGCAGTACTTC.

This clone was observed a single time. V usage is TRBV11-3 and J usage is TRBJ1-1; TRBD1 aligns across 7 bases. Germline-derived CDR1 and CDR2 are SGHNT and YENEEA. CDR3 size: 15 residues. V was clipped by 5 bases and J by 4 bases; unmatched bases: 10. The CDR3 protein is CASSLTGTVGTEAFF. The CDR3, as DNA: TGTGCCAGCAGCCTAACCGGGACAGTGGGCACTGAAGCTTTCTTT.

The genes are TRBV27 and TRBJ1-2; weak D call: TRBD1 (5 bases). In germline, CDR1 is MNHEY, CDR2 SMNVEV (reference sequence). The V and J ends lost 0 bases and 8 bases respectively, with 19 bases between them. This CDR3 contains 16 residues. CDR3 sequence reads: CASSLSEDTLSRGYTF. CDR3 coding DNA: TGTGCCAGCAGTTTATCAGAGGACACTTTATCGCGGGGCTACACCTTC.

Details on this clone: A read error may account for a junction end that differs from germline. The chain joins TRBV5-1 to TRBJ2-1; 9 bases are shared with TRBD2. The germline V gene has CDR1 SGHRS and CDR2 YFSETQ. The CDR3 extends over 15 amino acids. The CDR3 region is CASSLEAGGYNEQFF. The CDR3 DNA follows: TGCGCCAGCAGTTTGGAAGCGGGGGGATACAATGAGCAGTTCTTC.

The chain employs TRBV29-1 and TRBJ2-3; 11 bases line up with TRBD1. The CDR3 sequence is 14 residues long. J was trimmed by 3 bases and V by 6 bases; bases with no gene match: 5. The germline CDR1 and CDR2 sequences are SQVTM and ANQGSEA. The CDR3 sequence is CSVRTGGATDTQYF. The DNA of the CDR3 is TGCAGCGTACGGACAGGGGGCGCAACAGATACGCAGTATTTT.

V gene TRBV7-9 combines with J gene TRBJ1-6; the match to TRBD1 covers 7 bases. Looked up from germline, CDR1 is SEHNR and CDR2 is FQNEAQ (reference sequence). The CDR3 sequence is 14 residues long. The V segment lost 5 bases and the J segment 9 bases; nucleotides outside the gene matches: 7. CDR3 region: CASSPGQVVSPLHF. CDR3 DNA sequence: TGTGCCAGCAGCCCTGGACAGGTTGTTTCACCCCTCCACTTT.

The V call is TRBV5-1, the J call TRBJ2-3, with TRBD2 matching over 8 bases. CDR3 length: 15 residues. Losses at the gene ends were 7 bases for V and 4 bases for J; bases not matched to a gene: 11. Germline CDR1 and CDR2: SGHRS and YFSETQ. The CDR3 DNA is TGCGCCAGCGGGGCGTCGGGGGGGGTGCCAGATACGCAGTATTTT. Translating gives CASGASGGVPDTQYF.

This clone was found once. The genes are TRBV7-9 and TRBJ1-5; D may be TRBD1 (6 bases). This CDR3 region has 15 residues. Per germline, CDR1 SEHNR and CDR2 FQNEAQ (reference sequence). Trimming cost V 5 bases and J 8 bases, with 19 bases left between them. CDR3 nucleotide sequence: TGTGCCAGCAGCCGCGGGGGCGAGGCAGGGAAGCCCCAGCATTTT. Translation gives CASSRGGEAGKPQHF.

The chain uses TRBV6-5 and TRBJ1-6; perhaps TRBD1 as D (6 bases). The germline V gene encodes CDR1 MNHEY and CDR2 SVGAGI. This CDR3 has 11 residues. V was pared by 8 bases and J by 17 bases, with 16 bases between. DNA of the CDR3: TGTGCCAGCTCCAACATCGAGGGGGTCCACTTT. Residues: CASSNIEGVHF.

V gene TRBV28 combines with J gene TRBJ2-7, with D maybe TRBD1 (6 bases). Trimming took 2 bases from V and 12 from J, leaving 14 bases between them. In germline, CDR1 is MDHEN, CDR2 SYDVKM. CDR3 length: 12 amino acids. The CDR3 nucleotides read TGTGCCAGCAGTTTAGGTCAGGGGTGGGCGTACTTC. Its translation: CASSLGQGWAYF. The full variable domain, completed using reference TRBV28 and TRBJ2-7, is DVKVTQSSRYLVKRTGEKVFLECVQDMDHENMFWYRQDPGLGLRLIYFSYDVKMKEKGDIPEGYSVSREKKERFSLILESASTNQTSMYLCASSLGQGWAYFGPGTRLTVT.

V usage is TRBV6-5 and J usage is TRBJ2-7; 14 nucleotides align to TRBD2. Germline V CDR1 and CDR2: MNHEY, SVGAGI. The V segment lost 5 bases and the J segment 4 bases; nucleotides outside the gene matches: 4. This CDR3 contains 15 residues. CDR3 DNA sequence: TGTGCCAGCAGTGTGGGACTAGCGGGAGTATACGAGCAGTACTTC. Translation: CASSVGLAGVYEQYF.

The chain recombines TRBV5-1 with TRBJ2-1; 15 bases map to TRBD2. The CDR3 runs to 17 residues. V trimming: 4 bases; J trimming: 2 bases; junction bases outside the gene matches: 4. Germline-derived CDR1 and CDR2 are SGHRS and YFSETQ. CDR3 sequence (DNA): TGCGCCAGCAGCAAACGGACTAGCGGGGGGGCCTACAATGAGCAGTTCTTC. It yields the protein CASSKRTSGGAYNEQFF.

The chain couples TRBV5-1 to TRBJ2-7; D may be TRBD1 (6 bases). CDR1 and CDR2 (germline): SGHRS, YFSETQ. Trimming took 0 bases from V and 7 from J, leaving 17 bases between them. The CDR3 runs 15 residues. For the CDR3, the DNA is TGCGCCAGCAGCTTGGGGGCAGGGGCGTTTTGGGAGCAGTACTTC. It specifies CASSLGAGAFWEQYF.

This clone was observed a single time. The CDR3 DNA follows: TGTGCCAGCTCACCGCAGGAGGACAGCACAGATACGCAGTATTTT. Encoded protein: CASSPQEDSTDTQYF. The chain carries TRBV18 and TRBJ2-3; tentatively, D is TRBD2 (5 bases). V lost 3 bases and J lost 0, with 10 bases in between. The CDR3 has 15 residues. In germline, CDR1 is KGHSH, CDR2 LQKENI. The complete variable domain, with remaining parts taken from reference TRBV18 and TRBJ2-3, reads NAGVMQNPRHLVRRRGQEARLRCSPMKGHSHVYWYRQLPEEGLKFMVYLQKENIIDESGMPKERFSAEFPKEGPSILRIQQVVRGDSAAYFCASSPQEDSTDTQYFGPGTRLTVL.

DNA of the CDR3: TGTGCCAGCAGCTATCAGCCTCTCTGGGACATTTCGGACACCGGGGAGCTGTTTTTT. As protein: CASSYQPLWDISDTGELFF. The chain has TRBV7-2 and TRBJ2-2; D may be TRBD1 (6 bases). CDR3 size: 19 residues. V lost 4 bases, J lost 3 bases, and 24 bases lay in between. Germline-derived CDR1 and CDR2 are SGHTA and FQGNSA.

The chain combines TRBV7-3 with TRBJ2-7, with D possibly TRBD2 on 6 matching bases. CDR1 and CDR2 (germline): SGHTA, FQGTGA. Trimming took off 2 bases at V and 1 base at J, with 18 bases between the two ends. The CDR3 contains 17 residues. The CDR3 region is CASSLGGTGVLSYEQYF. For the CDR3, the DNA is TGTGCCAGCAGCTTAGGGGGGACGGGGGTACTATCCTACGAGCAGTACTTC.

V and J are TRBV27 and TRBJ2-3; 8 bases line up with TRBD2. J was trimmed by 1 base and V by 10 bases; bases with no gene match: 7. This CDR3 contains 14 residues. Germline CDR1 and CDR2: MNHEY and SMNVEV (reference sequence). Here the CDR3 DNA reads TGTGCCACCGGGGCGGGAGGCGGCACAGATACGCAGTATTTT. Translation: CATGAGGGTDTQYF.

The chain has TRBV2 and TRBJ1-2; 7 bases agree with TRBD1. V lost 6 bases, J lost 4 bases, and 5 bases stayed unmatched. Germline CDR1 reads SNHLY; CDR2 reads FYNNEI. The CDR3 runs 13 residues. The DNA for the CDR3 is TGTGCCAGCAGACAGGAGGGGGCCTATGGCTACACCTTC. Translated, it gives CASRQEGAYGYTF.